What follows are 3 T cell receptor beta chains derived from one specimen sequenced in a study of blood T cell repertoires in COVID-19. Some clones are missing from TCRdb's copy, which holds only in-frame ones; the method was immunoSEQ multiplex PCR. Of about 91,000 clones in the sample, 70% to 90% were seen once. Sequencing was carried out using peripheral blood. Source of these receptors: a woman older than 75 with active COVID-19.

This chain's CDR3 is CASRQNTEAFF. Written as DNA, the CDR3 is TGTGCCAGTAGACAGAACACTGAAGCTTTCTTT. The chain couples TRBV19 to TRBJ1-1; D gene ambiguous. Germline-derived CDR1 and CDR2 are LNHDA and SQIVND (reference sequence). V was shortened by 6 bases and J by 1 base, with 3 bases between the two germline ends. This CDR3 comprises 11 residues.

The CDR3 DNA reads TGTGCCAGCTACATAGTAGGGGGTAGGGACGACAATGAGCAGTTCTTC. As protein: CASYIVGGRDDNEQFF. V and J are TRBV7-2 and TRBJ2-1, with D maybe TRBD1 (6 bases). V gave up 8 bases and J gave up 5 bases, with 22 bases separating them. Germline-derived CDR1 and CDR2 are SGHTA and FQGNSA. The CDR3 has 16 residues.

The chain carries TRBV7-2 and TRBJ2-7; possible D gene TRBD2, 5 bases. The CDR3 loop spans 14 amino acids. The V gene lost 6 bases and the J gene lost 1 base, with 13 bases spanning the gap. CDR1 is SGHTA, CDR2 FQGNSA, per germline. The CDR3 spells CASRTSSQSYEQYF. DNA of the CDR3: TGTGCCAGCAGGACCTCTAGCCAGTCCTACGAGCAGTACTTC.